A selection of T cell receptor beta chains follows, all from one sample in a study of blood T cell repertoires in COVID-19. Assay used: immunoSEQ multiplex PCR; TCRdb lists only in-frame clones, some missing. The sample records 150,000 or so clones, 80% to 90% being singletons. Material for sequencing was peripheral blood. The receptors come from a man aged 18-30 years with COVID-19, enrolled during active disease. Both conserved end residues are part of each CDR3. D genes are given only for firm matches. Only part of the rows carry a size: once, few, many, or a class if the clone is expanded.

D gene: .
J gene: TRBJ2-7
clone size: .
V gene: TRBV30
CDR3 protein: CAWRERTSYEQYF
CDR3 DNA: TGTGCCTGGAGAGAGCGCACCTCCTACGAGCAGTACTTC

D gene: TRBD1
J gene: TRBJ2-7
clone size: .
V gene: TRBV29-1
CDR3 protein: CSVPGTGIYEQYF
CDR3 DNA: TGCAGCGTCCCCGGGACAGGGATCTACGAGCAGTACTTC

D gene: TRBD2
J gene: TRBJ2-1
clone size: .
V gene: TRBV6-2/TRBV6-3
CDR3 protein: CASSYRGTSGKRNEQFF
CDR3 DNA: TGTGCCAGCAGTTACCGCGGGACTAGCGGGAAAAGGAATGAGCAGTTCTTC

D gene: TRBD1
J gene: TRBJ1-1
clone size: .
V gene: TRBV3-1/TRBV3-2
CDR3 protein: CASSQEKVQGENTEAFF
CDR3 DNA: TGTGCCAGCAGCCAAGAAAAGGTTCAGGGGGAGAACACTGAAGCTTTCTTT

D gene: .
J gene: TRBJ1-2
clone size: .
V gene: TRBV6-6
CDR3 protein: CASSSTGMGGYTF
CDR3 DNA: TGTGCCAGCAGTAGCACAGGGATGGGTGGCTACACCTTC

D gene: TRBD1
J gene: TRBJ1-6
clone size: .
V gene: TRBV2
CDR3 protein: CASTADRVDNSPLHF
CDR3 DNA: TGTGCCAGCACTGCGGACAGGGTAGACAATTCACCCCTCCACTTT

D gene: .
J gene: TRBJ2-7
clone size: once
V gene: TRBV2
CDR3 protein: CASRGGPYEQYF
CDR3 DNA: TGTGCCAGCAGGGGCGGGCCCTACGAGCAGTACTTC

D gene: .
J gene: TRBJ1-4
clone size: .
V gene: TRBV15
CDR3 protein: CATSRGADGTNEKLFF
CDR3 DNA: TGTGCCACCAGCAGAGGAGCGGACGGAACTAATGAAAAACTGTTTTTT

D gene: TRBD1
J gene: TRBJ2-3
clone size: .
V gene: TRBV28
CDR3 protein: CASSRRDRVDTQYF
CDR3 DNA: TGTGCCAGCAGTCGCCGGGACAGGGTAGATACGCAGTATTTT

D gene: .
J gene: TRBJ1-6
clone size: .
V gene: TRBV27
CDR3 protein: CASTWGVGSPLHF
CDR3 DNA: TGTGCCAGCACTTGGGGAGTTGGGTCACCCCTCCACTTT

D gene: TRBD2
J gene: TRBJ2-1
clone size: .
V gene: TRBV6-6
CDR3 protein: CASSSGLAGKNEQFF
CDR3 DNA: TGTGCCAGCAGCTCGGGACTAGCGGGGAAAAATGAGCAGTTCTTC

D gene: .
J gene: TRBJ2-3
clone size: .
V gene: TRBV27
CDR3 protein: CASSRNRVSNSDTQYF
CDR3 DNA: TGTGCCAGCAGCCGGAACAGGGTCTCCAATTCGGATACGCAGTATTTT

D gene: .
J gene: TRBJ2-4
clone size: .
V gene: TRBV28
CDR3 protein: CASTRLSSDIQYF
CDR3 DNA: TGTGCCAGCACCCGACTAAGCAGCGACATTCAGTACTTC

D gene: TRBD2
J gene: TRBJ2-5
clone size: .
V gene: TRBV11-3
CDR3 protein: CASSPGLSARETQYF
CDR3 DNA: TGTGCTAGCAGCCCGGGACTATCCGCAAGGGAGACCCAGTACTTC

D gene: .
J gene: TRBJ2-5
clone size: .
V gene: TRBV4-1
CDR3 protein: CASSQVSGPETQYF
CDR3 DNA: TGCGCCAGCAGCCAAGTTTCAGGGCCAGAGACCCAGTACTTC

D gene: .
J gene: TRBJ1-2
clone size: once
V gene: TRBV19
CDR3 protein: CASSFGTGNYGYTF
CDR3 DNA: TGTGCCAGTAGCTTTGGAACAGGGAACTATGGCTACACCTTC

D gene: TRBD1
J gene: TRBJ1-5
clone size: .
V gene: TRBV6-4
CDR3 protein: CASSPGQGALPQHF
CDR3 DNA: TGTGCCAGCAGCCCGGGACAGGGGGCCCTGCCCCAGCATTTT

D gene: .
J gene: TRBJ2-5
clone size: .
V gene: TRBV9
CDR3 protein: CASSVAPGEETQYF
CDR3 DNA: TGTGCCAGCAGCGTAGCCCCGGGAGAGGAGACCCAGTACTTC

D gene: TRBD2
J gene: TRBJ2-1
clone size: .
V gene: TRBV7-6
CDR3 protein: CASSLGWPSGSSYNEQFF
CDR3 DNA: TGTGCCAGCAGCTTGGGTTGGCCTAGCGGGAGCTCCTACAATGAGCAGTTCTTC

D gene: TRBD1
J gene: TRBJ2-4
clone size: once
V gene: TRBV5-8
CDR3 protein: CASSLDGDSLAKNIQYF
CDR3 DNA: TGTGCCAGCAGCTTGGACGGGGACAGCCTAGCCAAAAACATTCAGTACTTC

D gene: TRBD1
J gene: TRBJ2-5
clone size: .
V gene: TRBV4-1
CDR3 protein: CASSQDGTGDQETQYF
CDR3 DNA: TGCGCCAGCAGCCAAGATGGGACAGGGGACCAAGAGACCCAGTACTTC

D gene: TRBD2
J gene: TRBJ2-7
clone size: once
V gene: TRBV4-3
CDR3 protein: CASSPLAGGIGEQYF
CDR3 DNA: TGCGCCAGCAGCCCATTAGCGGGAGGGATCGGCGAGCAGTACTTC

D gene: .
J gene: TRBJ1-1
clone size: .
V gene: TRBV28
CDR3 protein: CASSPAVNTEAFF
CDR3 DNA: TGTGCCAGCAGCCCCGCGGTGAACACTGAAGCTTTCTTT

D gene: .
J gene: TRBJ2-3
clone size: .
V gene: TRBV6-4
CDR3 protein: CASSDSTSQTDTQYF
CDR3 DNA: TGTGCCAGCAGTGACTCGACTAGTCAGACAGATACGCAGTATTTT

D gene: TRBD2
J gene: TRBJ2-5
clone size: .
V gene: TRBV7-9
CDR3 protein: CASSSRGTSVSMIETQYF
CDR3 DNA: TGTGCCAGCAGCTCAAGGGGGACTAGCGTTTCTATGATCGAGACCCAGTACTTC

D gene: TRBD1
J gene: TRBJ2-5
clone size: .
V gene: TRBV7-9
CDR3 protein: CASSFGVLRTGGQETQYF
CDR3 DNA: TGTGCCAGCAGCTTCGGAGTGCTCCGGACAGGGGGCCAAGAGACCCAGTACTTC

D gene: .
J gene: TRBJ2-3
clone size: .
V gene: TRBV4-3
CDR3 protein: CASSQDSTGTQYF
CDR3 DNA: TGCGCCAGCAGCCAAGATTCGACGGGGACGCAGTATTTT

D gene: TRBD1
J gene: TRBJ2-5
clone size: .
V gene: TRBV19
CDR3 protein: CASSTQGIGETQYF
CDR3 DNA: TGTGCCAGTAGTACACAGGGGATAGGGGAGACCCAGTACTTC

D gene: TRBD2
J gene: TRBJ2-1
clone size: .
V gene: TRBV30
CDR3 protein: CAWSGGRTPYNEQFF
CDR3 DNA: TGTGCCTGGAGTGGCGGGAGGACCCCCTACAATGAGCAGTTCTTC

D gene: .
J gene: TRBJ2-5
clone size: .
V gene: TRBV18
CDR3 protein: CASSPEVGTQYF
CDR3 DNA: TGTGCCAGCTCACCGGAGGTCGGGACCCAGTACTTC

D gene: .
J gene: TRBJ1-2
clone size: .
V gene: TRBV28
CDR3 protein: CASSPGGRRANYGYTF
CDR3 DNA: TGTGCCAGCAGTCCCGGGGGACGAAGAGCTAACTATGGCTACACCTTC

D gene: .
J gene: TRBJ2-5
clone size: .
V gene: TRBV5-5
CDR3 protein: CASSPPLKETQYF
CDR3 DNA: TGTGCCAGCAGCCCCCCGCTAAAAGAGACCCAGTACTTC

D gene: TRBD2
J gene: TRBJ2-2
clone size: .
V gene: TRBV4-1
CDR3 protein: CASSQELAGGPTSPGELFF
CDR3 DNA: TGCGCCAGCAGCCAAGAACTAGCGGGAGGCCCTACTTCCCCCGGGGAGCTGTTTTTT

D gene: TRBD1
J gene: TRBJ2-2
clone size: .
V gene: TRBV5-1
CDR3 protein: CASSLTGTASNTGELFF
CDR3 DNA: TGCGCCAGCAGCTTAACGGGGACAGCCTCGAACACCGGGGAGCTGTTTTTT

D gene: .
J gene: TRBJ2-5
clone size: .
V gene: TRBV28
CDR3 protein: CASSSGGTDAQETQYF
CDR3 DNA: TGTGCCAGCAGTTCGGGGGGGACAGATGCCCAAGAGACCCAGTACTTC

D gene: TRBD2
J gene: TRBJ2-1
clone size: once
V gene: TRBV19
CDR3 protein: CASSIDEPGGNEQFF
CDR3 DNA: TGTGCCAGTAGTATAGATGAACCGGGAGGGAATGAGCAGTTCTTC

D gene: .
J gene: TRBJ2-4
clone size: .
V gene: TRBV20-1
CDR3 protein: CSASPPQLAKNIQYF
CDR3 DNA: TGCAGTGCTAGTCCTCCGCAGTTAGCCAAAAACATTCAGTACTTC

D gene: TRBD2
J gene: TRBJ2-5
clone size: .
V gene: TRBV7-2
CDR3 protein: CASSPPGGETQYF
CDR3 DNA: TGTGCCAGCAGCCCCCCGGGGGGGGAGACCCAGTACTTC

D gene: .
J gene: TRBJ2-2
clone size: .
V gene: TRBV5-4
CDR3 protein: CASSLARAGQWTAGELFF
CDR3 DNA: TGTGCCAGCAGCTTGGCCAGGGCAGGGCAATGGACGGCCGGGGAGCTGTTTTTT

D gene: .
J gene: TRBJ2-7
clone size: .
V gene: TRBV9
CDR3 protein: CASSVTGDPYEQYF
CDR3 DNA: TGTGCCAGCAGCGTGACAGGAGATCCCTACGAGCAGTACTTC

D gene: TRBD1
J gene: TRBJ1-2
clone size: .
V gene: TRBV6-5
CDR3 protein: CASSFGTGGGYGYTF
CDR3 DNA: TGTGCCAGCAGTTTCGGGACAGGGGGAGGCTATGGCTACACCTTC

D gene: .
J gene: TRBJ2-7
clone size: .
V gene: TRBV5-6
CDR3 protein: CASSLAPAGGVYEQYF
CDR3 DNA: TGTGCCAGCAGCTTGGCGCCCGCAGGCGGGGTCTACGAGCAGTACTTC

D gene: TRBD2
J gene: TRBJ2-1
clone size: .
V gene: TRBV10-3
CDR3 protein: CAISEWTSGSYNEQFF
CDR3 DNA: TGTGCCATCAGTGAGTGGACTAGCGGGTCCTACAATGAGCAGTTCTTC

D gene: .
J gene: TRBJ1-4
clone size: .
V gene: TRBV5-4
CDR3 protein: CASSLRGFDEKLLF
CDR3 DNA: TGTGCCAGCAGCTTGAGGGGGTTCGATGAAAAACTGCTTTTT

D gene: TRBD2
J gene: TRBJ2-2
clone size: .
V gene: TRBV7-2
CDR3 protein: CASSLPETSGGTGELFF
CDR3 DNA: TGTGCCAGCAGCTTACCTGAGACTAGCGGTGGAACCGGGGAGCTGTTTTTT

D gene: .
J gene: TRBJ2-3
clone size: .
V gene: TRBV7-2
CDR3 protein: CASTSGDRSTDTQYF
CDR3 DNA: TGTGCCAGCACATCAGGGGACCGTAGCACAGATACGCAGTATTTT

D gene: .
J gene: TRBJ1-2
clone size: .
V gene: TRBV7-2
CDR3 protein: CASSEKTGPSGYTF
CDR3 DNA: TGTGCCAGCAGCGAGAAGACAGGACCTAGCGGCTACACCTTC

D gene: TRBD2
J gene: TRBJ2-1
clone size: .
V gene: TRBV10-3
CDR3 protein: CAISLGGTSGASYNEQFF
CDR3 DNA: TGTGCCATCAGCCTGGGGGGGACTAGCGGGGCGTCCTACAATGAGCAGTTCTTC

D gene: .
J gene: TRBJ1-1
clone size: once
V gene: TRBV5-6
CDR3 protein: CASSLRTGYVSEAFF
CDR3 DNA: TGTGCCAGCAGTCTTAGAACAGGGTACGTCAGTGAAGCTTTCTTT